This T cell receptor beta chain stems from a study of blood T cell repertoires in COVID-19. Assay used: immunoSEQ multiplex PCR; TCRdb lists only in-frame clones, some missing. This sample has around 250,000 clones, with 70% to 90% found just once. This study enrolled people aged roughly 18 to 90 from about two dozen US geographic areas. The study assigned cohorts using participant-reported clinical history. Specimen: PBMCs or T cells enriched from blood (not recorded which). The TCR comes from a woman between 50 and 59 years old who had been exposed to COVID-19.

The CDR3 coding sequence is TGTGCCAGTAGTAGACCTCAGGGAAGGGGCTACACCTTC. This sequence encodes CASSRPQGRGYTF. The V call is TRBV19, the J call TRBJ1-2, with a possible D match to TRBD1 (5 bases). The CDR3 length is 13 residues. Germline CDR1 LNHDA, CDR2 SQIVND (reference sequence). V was shortened by 4 bases and J by 8 bases, with 14 bases between the two germline ends.